One sample yielded the 5 T cell receptor beta chains listed below, sequenced in a study of regulatory T cells in long-lasting Graves disease. In building TCR beta libraries, iRepertoire HTBI primers were used together with Arm-PCR of CDR3 regions. Using its own MiXCR run on the multiplex PCR reads, TCRdb lists one record per CDR3 protein. Seen here are about half a million distinct CDR3 sequences, around 11% observed once, and the top ten hold 7.5% to 9%. The time point: newly diagnosed GD, antithyroid drugs for less than 3 months. Extracted PBMC RNA gave rise to the TCR library. This sample also belongs to another study, concerning T cells in Graves' hyperthyroidism and ophthalmopathy.

The specimen was peripheral blood mononuclear cells (PBMCs), collected at new diagnosis, from a patient treated with antithyroid drugs. All receptors come from a woman in her twenties or thirties with Graves disease.

This clonotype has only a few counts. The rearrangement links TRBV20-1 to TRBJ2-5; D possibly matches TRBD1 or TRBD2 (5 bases each). The germline V gene encodes CDR1 DFQATT and CDR2 SNEGSKA (reference sequence). The CDR3 loop spans 13 amino acids. The V gene lost 6 bases and the J gene lost 5 bases, with 16 bases spanning the gap. The CDR3 nucleotides read TGCAGTGCAGATTACAGGACTGGGGAGACCCAGTACTTC. It specifies CSADYRTGETQYF.

On this clonotype itself: Just one base apart from a much larger clone, this may be a read error. The J gene is TRBJ1-1, the V gene TRBV7-9, with D possibly TRBD1 on 5 matching bases. The CDR3 runs 14 residues. Looked up from germline, CDR1 is SEHNR and CDR2 is FQNEAQ (reference sequence). Trimming cost V 2 bases and J 1 base, with 8 bases left between them. The CDR3 spells CASSLKTENTEAFF. The CDR3 DNA follows: TGTGCCAGCAGCTTAAAGACAGAGAACACTGAAGCTTTCTTT.

This clonotype has a handful of counts. The chain joins TRBV6-1 to TRBJ1-5; no definite D call. Trimming cost V 4 bases and J 4 bases, with 20 bases left between them. Germline CDR1 and CDR2: MNHNS and SASEGT. This CDR3 has 17 amino acids. The CDR3 is CASSAQITLRRNQPQHF. The CDR3 DNA is TGTGCCAGCAGTGCACAGATAACGCTGAGGCGGAATCAGCCCCAGCATTTT.

This clonotype was recorded at least ten times. This chain connects TRBV3-1 to TRBJ2-3, with 13 bases that match TRBD2. Germline V gives CDR1 LGHDT, CDR2 YNNKEL (reference sequence). Trimming removed 4 bases from V and 5 bases from J; junction bases left unmatched: 9. The CDR3 loop spans 17 amino acids. The CDR3 here is CASSLSGTSGRGDTQYF. The CDR3 DNA sequence: TGTGCCAGCAGCCTTTCTGGTACTAGCGGGAGGGGAGATACGCAGTATTTT.

The rearrangement uses TRBV20-1 and TRBJ2-3; weak D call: TRBD2 (5 bases). V was pared by 5 bases and J by 6 bases, with 21 bases between. Germline CDR1 and CDR2: DFQATT and SNEGSKA (reference sequence). The CDR3 totals 15 residues. CDR3 in amino acids: CSAPARVRLVDTQYF. As DNA, the CDR3 is TGCAGTGCTCCGGCGAGGGTTCGGTTAGTGGATACGCAGTATTTT.